Below are 7 T cell receptor beta chains sequenced from a single sample in a study of T-cell reconstitution after alpha-beta-depleted transplantation in children. TCRbeta library preparation incorporated unique molecular identifiers. TCRdb used MiXCR to reprocess the PCR reads, holding one entry per CDR3 protein. The sample contains approximately 800,000 distinct CDR3 sequences, approximately 15% of which appear only once. The sequenced sample was PBMCs, mostly from graft donor cells, obtained 360 days after TCRalphabeta/CD19-depleted stem cell transplant. All receptors come from a male patient younger than 18 who had a stem cell transplant for acute lymphoblastic leukemia, so the T cells may come from the graft donor.

The CDR3 DNA reads as TGTGCCAGCAGTTTATCCCAGGGGGGACGCGGTGGCTACACCTTC. It yields the protein CASSLSQGGRGGYTF. The chain carries TRBV28 and TRBJ1-2; 7 positions match TRBD1. The CDR3 spans 15 residues. With V trimmed by 1 base and J by 7 bases, 9 bases remained unmatched. CDR1 and CDR2 from the germline V gene are MDHEN and SYDVKM.

The chain combines TRBV5-1 with TRBJ2-5, with D possibly being TRBD2 (7 bases). With 1 base removed from V and 5 bases from J, the gap between germline ends came to 27 bases. The CDR3 contains 19 residues. From germline, CDR1 is SGHRS and CDR2 YFSETQ. The CDR3 DNA reads as TGCGCCAGCAGCTTGCCATCGACTAGCATGGGGGCTATTCGTGAGACCCAGTACTTC. It specifies CASSLPSTSMGAIRETQYF. The full variable domain, in which reference TRBV5-1 and TRBJ2-5 provide the parts outside the CDR3, is KAGVTQTPRYLIKTRGQQVTLSCSPISGHRSVSWYQQTPGQGLQFLFEYFSETQRNKGNFPGRFSGRQFSNSRSEMNVSTLELGDSALYLCASSLPSTSMGAIRETQYFGPGTRLLVL.

The rearrangement uses TRBV7-9 and TRBJ2-7, with D perhaps being TRBD1 or TRBD2 (5 bases each). Trimming removed 4 bases from V and 1 base from J, with 17 bases in between. Germline CDR1 SEHNR, CDR2 FQNEAQ (reference sequence). The CDR3 loop spans 16 amino acids. The CDR3 sequence: CASSSGWAGPSYEQYF. DNA of the CDR3: TGTGCCAGCAGCTCGGGGTGGGCAGGGCCTTCCTACGAGCAGTACTTC.

This clonotype was detected a few times. The chain has TRBV20-1 and TRBJ2-7; 7 bases align to TRBD2. Looked up from germline, CDR1 is DFQATT and CDR2 is SNEGSKA (reference sequence). J gave up 5 bases and V 0 bases, and 10 bases lay outside the gene matches. The CDR3 has 15 residues. CDR3 nucleotide sequence: TGCAGTGCTAGAGATCCCTACGGCGGGAGCGACGAGCAGTACTTC. Amino acid sequence: CSARDPYGGSDEQYF.

DNA for the CDR3: TGTGCCAGCTCGAACGGCCTGGGTGAAAAACTGTTTTTT. Its translation is CASSNGLGEKLFF. The chain combines TRBV18 with TRBJ1-4; D is ambiguous. The CDR3 extends over 13 amino acids. Per the germline V gene, CDR1 is KGHSH and CDR2 is LQKENI. V was pared by 6 bases and J by 7 bases, with 12 bases between.

This clonotype was detected many times. This rearrangement joins TRBV7-2 to TRBJ2-7; D perhaps matches TRBD2 (6 bases). Germline V gene data show CDR1 as SGHTA and CDR2 as FQGNSA. This CDR3 comprises 13 residues. Deletions cut 6 bases from V and 3 bases from J, with 12 bases between. CDR3 in DNA: TGTGCCAGCAGGCCGGGGGTCGACTACGAGCAGTACTTC. Translation: CASRPGVDYEQYF. Variable domain in full (rest from reference TRBV7-2 and TRBJ2-7): GAGVSQSPSNKVTEKGKDVELRCDPISGHTALYWYRQSLGQGLEFLIYFQGNSAPDKSGLPSDRFSAERTGGSVSTLTIQRTQQEDSAVYLCASRPGVDYEQYFGPGTRLTVT.

This clonotype came up a few times. The DNA of the CDR3 is TGCGCCAGCAGTGGTTACAGGGCTGACACCGGGGAGCTGTTTTTT. This sequence encodes CASSGYRADTGELFF. The chain carries TRBV5-1 and TRBJ2-2, with a possible D match to TRBD1 (6 bases). Trimming shortened V by 5 bases and J by 3 bases, and 14 bases separated the two germline ends. CDR3 size: 15 residues. CDR1 is SGHRS, CDR2 YFSETQ, per germline.